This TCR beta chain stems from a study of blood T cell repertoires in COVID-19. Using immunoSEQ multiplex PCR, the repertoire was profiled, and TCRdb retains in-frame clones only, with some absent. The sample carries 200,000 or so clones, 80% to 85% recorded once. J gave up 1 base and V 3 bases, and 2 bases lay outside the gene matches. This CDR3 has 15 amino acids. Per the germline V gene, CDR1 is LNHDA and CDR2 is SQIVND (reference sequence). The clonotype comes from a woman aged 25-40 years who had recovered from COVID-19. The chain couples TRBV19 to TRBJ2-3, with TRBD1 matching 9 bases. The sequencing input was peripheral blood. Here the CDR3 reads CASSMDRGGTDTQYF. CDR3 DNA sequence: TGTGCCAGTAGTATGGACAGGGGTGGCACAGATACGCAGTATTTT.